Shown below are 15 T cell receptor beta chains from a single sample sequenced in a study of cytomegalovirus exposure and HLA in healthy donors. This PCR relied on a set of 60 Vbeta primers and 13 Jbeta primers. Repertoires were generated with immunoSEQ multiplex PCR, while TCRdb's copy carries only in-frame clones and drops some. Of 110,000 to 150,000 clones listed, 80% are singletons. Sequencing used PBMCs. The receptors derive from a male donor in good health and CMV-seronegative.

The V gene is TRBV5-8, the J gene TRBJ1-1, with D possibly TRBD1 on 5 matching bases. The germline CDR1 and CDR2 sequences are SGHTS and YDEGEE. The CDR3 is 12 residues long. Trimming left V 0 bases short and J 10 bases short, with 10 bases between. The CDR3 coding sequence is TGTGCCAGCAGCTTGGAGGTCGGGGGAGCTTTCTTT. Protein: CASSLEVGGAFF.

This clone has a single count. The J gene is TRBJ2-7, the V gene TRBV5-6; D is unclear. V lost 4 bases to trimming and J lost 7 bases, with 9 bases between them. CDR3 length equals 11 residues. Germline lookup yields CDR1 SGHDT and CDR2 YYEEEE. The chain's CDR3 is CASSRVGEQYF. The CDR3 coding sequence is TGTGCCAGCAGCCGGGTTGGAGAGCAGTACTTC.

This chain connects TRBV7-2 to TRBJ1-1, with D unclear. Germline lookup yields CDR1 SGHTA and CDR2 FQGNSA. The CDR3 is 13 amino acids. The ends were cut back, 1 base at V and 2 bases at J, with 5 bases in the middle. For the CDR3, the DNA is TGTGCCAGCAGCTTAGATCAAAACACTGAAGCTTTCTTT. It translates to CASSLDQNTEAFF.

The sample holds one count of this clone. The V gene is TRBV7-2, the J gene TRBJ2-3, with D perhaps matching TRBD2 (5 bases). This CDR3 spans 14 amino acids. The germline V gene has CDR1 SGHTA and CDR2 FQGNSA. Deletions cut 1 base from V and 2 bases from J, with 7 bases between. The CDR3: CASSLGGFTDTQYF. The CDR3 nucleotides are TGTGCCAGCAGCTTAGGCGGGTTCACAGATACGCAGTATTTT.

The CDR3 loop is CASSLVVESHNYGYTF. The CDR3, as DNA: TGTGCCAGCAGCTTAGTGGTTGAGTCGCATAACTATGGCTACACCTTC. The chain links TRBV7-9 to TRBJ1-2, with unresolved D. This CDR3 is built from 16 residues. Germline CDR1 reads SEHNR; CDR2 reads FQNEAQ (reference sequence). V lost 1 base to trimming and J lost 1 base, with 13 bases between them.

V and J are TRBV27 and TRBJ2-4; 11 bases map to TRBD2. The CDR3 length is 18 residues. The V gene's germline CDR1 is MNHEY and CDR2 SMNVEV (reference sequence). V lost 6 bases to trimming and J lost 0 bases; unmatched junction nucleotides: 10. The CDR3 DNA sequence: TGTGCCAGCAGACGAACTAGCGGGGGCCTTGGAGCCAAAAACATTCAGTACTTC. Translated, it gives CASRRTSGGLGAKNIQYF.

The V and J genes are TRBV13 and TRBJ1-6; 9 bases agree with TRBD1. Trimming removed 6 bases from V and 10 bases from J; junction bases left unmatched: 7. This CDR3 is built from 14 residues. The germline V gene encodes CDR1 PRHDT and CDR2 FYEKMQ (reference sequence). The CDR3 DNA follows: TGTGCCAGCAGTTCCGGGACAGGGCCATCACCCCTCCACTTT. Translating it yields CASSSGTGPSPLHF.

The rearrangement joins TRBV4-3 to TRBJ1-3; D ambiguous. Germline V CDR1 and CDR2: LGHNA, YSLEER. This CDR3 comprises 15 residues. The V end was cut by 0 bases, the J end by 2 bases, with 8 bases between. The CDR3 here is CASSQEWRAGNTIYF. The CDR3 nucleotides read TGCGCCAGCAGCCAAGAGTGGAGAGCTGGAAACACCATATATTTT.

The chain joins TRBV5-4 to TRBJ1-2; the D is unclear. The V gene's germline CDR1 is SGHNT and CDR2 YYREEE (reference sequence). The CDR3 extends over 15 amino acids. V dropped 2 bases and J dropped 2 bases, with 13 bases sitting between them. CDR3 in DNA: TGTGCCAGCAGCTTATTGCCAGAAACCAACTATGGCTACACCTTC. Protein sequence: CASSLLPETNYGYTF.

This clone turned up a few times. V gene TRBV7-2 combines with J gene TRBJ1-1; D ambiguous. This CDR3 is built from 11 residues. The germline gives CDR1 SGHTA, CDR2 FQGNSA. Trimming removed 6 bases from V and 7 bases from J, with 9 bases in between. Here the CDR3 reads CASSSGVEAFF. CDR3 sequence (DNA): TGTGCCAGCAGTTCCGGGGTTGAAGCTTTCTTT.

This clone was recorded only once. J is TRBJ1-1 and V is TRBV6-5, with 9 bases matching TRBD1. The CDR3 has 13 residues. Germline loops: CDR1 MNHEY, CDR2 SVGAGI. With 6 bases clipped from V and 3 bases from J, the junction kept 2 bases outside the gene matches. This CDR3 reads CASRTGGYTEAFF. As DNA, the CDR3 is TGTGCCAGCAGGACAGGGGGATACACTGAAGCTTTCTTT.

CDR3 protein: CASSLSGGDYGYTF. Here the CDR3 DNA reads TGCGCCAGCAGCTTGTCAGGGGGAGACTATGGCTACACCTTC. The V call is TRBV5-1, the J call TRBJ1-2, with 7 bases fitting TRBD1. From germline, CDR1 is SGHRS and CDR2 YFSETQ. The CDR3 covers 14 residues. V gave up 1 base and J gave up 3 bases; unmatched junction bases: 3.

This clone was seen a few times. The chain combines TRBV11-2 with TRBJ2-7; no clear D. CDR3 length equals 14 residues. Trimming took 0 bases from V and 0 from J, leaving 6 bases between them. In germline, CDR1 is SGHAT, CDR2 FQNNGV. The CDR3, as DNA: TGTGCCAGCAGCTTAGATCCCTACTCCTACGAGCAGTACTTC. Amino acid sequence: CASSLDPYSYEQYF.

The chain carries TRBV5-1 and TRBJ2-3, with 8 bases that match TRBD1. V shed 2 bases, J shed 6 bases, and the junction held 5 bases outside the gene matches. CDR3 length: 14 amino acids. The germline V gene has CDR1 SGHRS and CDR2 YFSETQ. CDR3 loop: CASSLGQGSDTQYF. CDR3 DNA: TGCGCCAGCAGCTTAGGACAGGGTAGCGATACGCAGTATTTT.

Turning to this clone: The identical CDR3 is also encoded by other nucleotide sequences in the sample. V gene TRBV27 combines with J gene TRBJ1-2; a weak D match, TRBD1 (5 bases). Trimming removed 5 bases at V and 4 bases at J, with 11 bases between. The germline gives CDR1 MNHEY, CDR2 SMNVEV (reference sequence). The CDR3 has 13 residues. The CDR3 region is CASSPRGLYGYTF. In DNA, the CDR3 is TGTGCCAGCAGTCCCCGGGGACTCTATGGCTACACCTTC.